Shown below are 30 T cell receptor beta chains from a single sample sequenced in a study of blood T cell repertoires in COVID-19. The method was immunoSEQ multiplex PCR; TCRdb's version includes in-frame clones alone and lacks a portion of them. The sample has approximately 270,000 clones; roughly 84% are singletons. Sequences were obtained from peripheral blood. These receptors all come from a human donor with COVID-19, enrolled during active disease. The donor label of this sample is uncertain.

The chain uses TRBV5-1 and TRBJ2-3, with 7 bases identical to TRBD2. The CDR3 extends over 16 amino acids. V was pared by 4 bases and J by 0 bases, with 8 bases of the junction left unmatched. Germline assignment: CDR1 SGHRS and CDR2 YFSETQ. The CDR3 loop is CASSREGVWSTDTQYF. DNA of the CDR3: TGCGCCAGCAGCAGGGAGGGCGTTTGGAGCACAGATACGCAGTATTTT.

The chain has TRBV9 and TRBJ2-4; TRBD1 might be the D (5 bases). Trimming took 0 bases from V and 9 from J, leaving 10 bases between them. The CDR3 loop spans 13 amino acids. The germline gives CDR1 SGDLS, CDR2 YYNGEE. The CDR3 protein is CASSVGTGSIQYF. In DNA, the CDR3 is TGTGCCAGCAGCGTAGGAACAGGCAGCATTCAGTACTTC.

The rearrangement links TRBV19 to TRBJ2-1, with 9 bases that match TRBD1. V dropped 4 bases and J dropped 4; count of bases not matched to a gene: 8. The CDR3 totals 16 residues. Looked up from germline, CDR1 is LNHDA and CDR2 is SQIVND (reference sequence). Here the CDR3 DNA reads TGTGCCAGTAGTACCGGGACAGGGCTCTTTTACAATGAGCAGTTCTTC. This gives the protein CASSTGTGLFYNEQFF.

The V gene is TRBV28, the J gene TRBJ1-6; TRBD1 matches 10 bases. Germline V gene lookup returns CDR1 MDHEN and CDR2 SYDVKM. The CDR3 loop spans 15 amino acids. Trimming removed 5 bases from V and 10 bases from J; junction bases left unmatched: 8. The CDR3 reads CASSPGTGASSPLHF. CDR3 nucleotides: TGTGCCAGCAGTCCAGGGACAGGGGCGAGCTCACCCCTCCACTTT.

The V call is TRBV5-1, the J call TRBJ1-5, with D maybe TRBD1 (6 bases). CDR3 length: 15 residues. Germline V gene data show CDR1 as SGHRS and CDR2 as YFSETQ. V lost 0 bases and J 6 bases, leaving 13 bases between the germline ends. The CDR3 nucleotides read TGCGCCAGCAGCTTGGAGGGGGGGCAGGCTCAGCCCCAGCATTTT. Residues: CASSLEGGQAQPQHF.

This clone was counted a few times. The rearrangement links TRBV2 to TRBJ1-1, with D possibly being TRBD1 (6 bases). Germline CDR1 and CDR2: SNHLY and FYNNEI. The length of the CDR3 is 13 residues. With 11 bases removed from V and 1 base from J, the gap between germline ends came to 14 bases. The CDR3 is CACRQDRNTEAFF. The DNA for the CDR3 is TGTGCCTGCCGTCAGGACAGGAACACTGAAGCTTTCTTT.

The CDR3 protein is CASSAGVKREQYF. The DNA of the CDR3 is TGTGCCAGCTCAGCAGGGGTGAAGAGGGAGCAGTACTTC. The V call is TRBV18, the J call TRBJ2-7, with a weak D call TRBD1 (6 bases). Deletions cut 5 bases from V and 7 bases from J, with 15 bases between. Germline CDR1 and CDR2: KGHSH and LQKENI. The CDR3 loop spans 13 amino acids. The whole variable domain, remainder taken from reference TRBV18 and TRBJ2-7, is NAGVMQNPRHLVRRRGQEARLRCSPMKGHSHVYWYRQLPEEGLKFMVYLQKENIIDESGMPKERFSAEFPKEGPSILRIQQVVRGDSAAYFCASSAGVKREQYFGPGTRLTVT.

The chain combines TRBV11-2 with TRBJ2-5; 9 bases match TRBD1. CDR3 length: 13 residues. CDR1 is SGHAT, CDR2 FQNNGV, per germline. J gave up 5 bases and V 6 bases, and 4 bases lay outside the gene matches. CDR3 in amino acids: CASRGTGWETQYF. The CDR3 DNA is TGTGCCAGCAGGGGGACAGGGTGGGAGACCCAGTACTTC.

In this sample, this clone turned up once. V is TRBV27 and J is TRBJ1-3; TRBD1 matches at 8 bases. Unmatched junction bases numbered 4, after V lost 0 bases and J lost 0 bases. Germline CDR1 and CDR2: MNHEY and SMNVEV (reference sequence). The length of the CDR3 is 17 residues. This CDR3 reads CASSLSAGGASGNTIYF. The CDR3 DNA is TGTGCCAGCAGTTTATCAGCAGGGGGCGCCTCTGGAAACACCATATATTTT.

The rearrangement links TRBV20-1 to TRBJ2-3; TRBD2 aligns across 8 bases. J was trimmed by 5 bases and V by 3 bases; bases with no gene match: 10. Germline V gene data show CDR1 as DFQATT and CDR2 as SNEGSKA (reference sequence). The CDR3 is 15 amino acids. The CDR3 sequence: CSASPPAGVRDTQYF. In DNA form, the CDR3 reads TGCAGTGCTAGTCCTCCAGCGGGAGTCCGAGATACGCAGTATTTT.

This sequence joins TRBV29-1 and TRBJ1-4; no clear D gene. The CDR3 consists of 14 residues. The ends were cut back, 4 bases at V and 0 bases at J, with 9 bases in the middle. Germline V gene data show CDR1 as SQVTM and CDR2 as ANQGSEA. This CDR3 reads CSVGRTTTNEKLFF. CDR3 bases: TGCAGCGTTGGGAGGACGACAACTAATGAAAAACTGTTTTTT.

The chain employs TRBV9 and TRBJ1-3; 7 bases match TRBD1. This CDR3 has 16 residues. Germline loops: CDR1 SGDLS, CDR2 YYNGEE. V lost 3 bases, J lost 4 bases, and 10 bases stayed unmatched. CDR3 residues: CASSGYPDRAGNTIYF. As DNA, the CDR3 is TGTGCCAGCAGCGGGTATCCCGACAGGGCCGGAAACACCATATATTTT.

This sequence joins TRBV6-1 and TRBJ2-7; D may be TRBD1 (6 bases). V was pared by 3 bases and J by 6 bases, with 12 bases between. The CDR3 consists of 13 residues. CDR1 MNHNS and CDR2 SASEGT come from the germline V gene. As DNA, the CDR3 is TGTGCCAGCAGTGAGCCACAGGGCCCCGAGCAGTACTTC. Protein product: CASSEPQGPEQYF.

The rearrangement uses TRBV6-5 and TRBJ2-1; 9 positions match TRBD1. This CDR3 spans 16 amino acids. The V gene end was trimmed by 4 bases and the J gene end by 4 bases; junction bases not matched to a gene: 8. Germline V CDR1 and CDR2: MNHEY, SVGAGI. Here the CDR3 reads CASSLHRDRVYNEQFF. DNA for the CDR3: TGTGCCAGCAGTTTGCACCGGGACAGGGTTTACAATGAGCAGTTCTTC.

In DNA form, the CDR3 reads TGTGCCAGCAGCGTCACCGGGACTAGCGGATCCTACGAGCAGTACTTC. It is translated as CASSVTGTSGSYEQYF. V gene TRBV9 combines with J gene TRBJ2-7, with TRBD2 identical over 11 bases. The CDR3 covers 16 residues. V lost 2 bases to trimming and J lost 1 base; unmatched junction nucleotides: 5. Germline lookup yields CDR1 SGDLS and CDR2 YYNGEE.

To note about this clone: This CDR3 is also generated by other DNA sequences in the sample. This chain links TRBV7-9 with TRBJ1-1, with unresolved D. CDR3 length equals 13 residues. The ends were cut back, 3 bases at V and 1 base at J, with 6 bases in the middle. Germline CDR1 SEHNR, CDR2 FQNEAQ (reference sequence). The chain's CDR3 is CASSFTGNTEAFF. The CDR3 DNA reads as TGTGCCAGCAGCTTCACGGGGAACACTGAAGCTTTCTTT.

The CDR3 sequence is CASSQARAQPQHF. DNA of the CDR3: TGTGCCAGCAGCCAAGCCAGGGCTCAGCCCCAGCATTTT. The chain links TRBV3-1 (or the pseudogene TRBV3-2) to TRBJ1-5; D is possibly TRBD1 (5 bases). Trimming shortened V by 1 base and J by 6 bases, and 7 bases separated the two germline ends. Germline V gene sequence: CDR1 LGHDT, CDR2 YNNKEL (reference sequence). The CDR3 sequence is 13 residues long.

The V call is TRBV30, the J call TRBJ1-1, with unresolved D. CDR1 is GTSNPN and CDR2 is SVGIG in the germline V gene (reference sequence). This CDR3 has 13 amino acids. Trimming stripped 0 bases from V and 5 bases from J, with 10 bases between. The CDR3 region has the DNA TGTGCCTGGAGTGTATCGGGGAGGACTGAAGCTTTCTTT. The encoded protein is CAWSVSGRTEAFF.

V gene TRBV5-1 combines with J gene TRBJ2-5; possibly TRBD2 for D (5 bases). Germline V gives CDR1 SGHRS, CDR2 YFSETQ. The V end lost 0 bases, the J end lost 3 bases, and 6 bases lay between the germline ends. The CDR3 is 13 amino acids. This CDR3 is CASSLVGEETQYF. The DNA of the CDR3 is TGCGCCAGCAGCTTGGTCGGGGAAGAGACCCAGTACTTC.

The chain employs TRBV19 and TRBJ1-5; 7 nucleotides agree with TRBD1. Germline CDR1 and CDR2: LNHDA and SQIVND (reference sequence). With 9 bases clipped from V and 7 bases from J, the junction kept 9 bases outside the gene matches. The CDR3 has 13 residues. The CDR3 here is CARQGIHSQPQHF. Here the CDR3 DNA reads TGTGCCAGACAGGGGATACATTCCCAGCCCCAGCATTTT.

The V gene is TRBV28, the J gene TRBJ1-2; 8 bases agree with TRBD1. CDR3 size: 16 residues. The trim removed 8 bases at V and 7 bases at J, leaving 18 bases unmatched. Germline assignment: CDR1 MDHEN and CDR2 SYDVKM. This CDR3 reads CASESGQDPFPGGYTF. In DNA form, the CDR3 reads TGTGCCAGCGAATCGGGACAGGATCCCTTCCCGGGTGGCTACACCTTC.

The V gene is TRBV28, the J gene TRBJ1-5; the match to TRBD1 covers 9 bases. The J segment lost 2 bases and the V segment lost 6 bases, leaving 8 bases of the junction unmatched. Germline V gene lookup returns CDR1 MDHEN and CDR2 SYDVKM. The CDR3 length is 16 residues. The CDR3 DNA is TGTGCCAGCAGGAAACAGGGGGCGCAGGGCAATCAGCCCCAGCATTTT. Translating gives CASRKQGAQGNQPQHF.

The chain has TRBV27 and TRBJ2-7; D is undetermined. V lost 2 bases to trimming and J lost 4 bases, with 15 bases between them. Germline CDR1 and CDR2: MNHEY and SMNVEV (reference sequence). The CDR3 is 15 amino acids. The CDR3 DNA sequence: TGTGCCAGCAGTTTACGGCCAAGCCCCGGGTACGAGCAGTACTTC. Protein product: CASSLRPSPGYEQYF.

This chain links TRBV20-1 with TRBJ1-2; D gene unclear. The CDR3 has 13 residues. Germline assignment: CDR1 DFQATT and CDR2 SNEGSKA (reference sequence). The V and J ends lost 3 bases and 1 base respectively, with 9 bases between them. CDR3 residues: CSASDRSNYGYTF. The DNA for the CDR3 is TGCAGTGCTAGTGATAGGAGTAACTATGGCTACACCTTC.

J is TRBJ2-5 and V is TRBV5-6; maybe TRBD1 (6 bases). Germline CDR1 SGHDT, CDR2 YYEEEE. Trimming left V 0 bases short and J 2 bases short, with 11 bases between. The CDR3 covers 15 residues. The CDR3 is CASSLGPGQQETQYF. In nucleotides, the CDR3 is TGTGCCAGCAGCTTGGGCCCGGGACAACAAGAGACCCAGTACTTC.

V and J are TRBV3-1 (or the pseudogene TRBV3-2) and TRBJ1-6; 8 bases fit TRBD1. Germline assignment: CDR1 LGHDT and CDR2 YNNKEL (reference sequence). This CDR3 region has 15 residues. V dropped 4 bases and J dropped 10; count of bases not matched to a gene: 9. CDR3 protein: CASSPYQGAGSPLHF. For the CDR3, the DNA is TGTGCCAGCAGCCCCTATCAGGGGGCGGGCTCACCCCTCCACTTT.

This sequence joins TRBV7-2 and TRBJ2-5, with 9 bases that match TRBD1. CDR1 SGHTA and CDR2 FQGNSA come from the germline V gene. J lost 4 bases, V lost 3 bases, and 0 bases had no gene match. This CDR3 spans 13 amino acids. The CDR3 DNA sequence: TGTGCCAGCAGCTTGGACAGGGGAGAGACCCAGTACTTC. This translates into CASSLDRGETQYF.

This rearrangement joins TRBV7-2 to TRBJ1-3; 8 bases fit TRBD1. The CDR3 extends over 17 amino acids. Germline loops: CDR1 SGHTA, CDR2 FQGNSA. V was pared by 5 bases and J by 0 bases, with 9 bases of the junction left unmatched. CDR3 amino acids: CASSGRTGSLSGNTIYF. CDR3 bases: TGTGCCAGCAGCGGGCGGACAGGGAGCCTCTCTGGAAACACCATATATTTT.

The rearrangement links TRBV5-5 to TRBJ2-7; TRBD2 agrees at 8 bases. The ends lost 3 bases at V and 2 bases at J; junction bases unmatched: 7. There are 15 residues in the CDR3. Germline CDR1 SGHKS, CDR2 YYEKEE (reference sequence). CDR3 protein: CASSSSGTSAYEQYF. As DNA, the CDR3 is TGTGCCAGCAGCTCCTCCGGGACTAGTGCCTACGAGCAGTACTTC.

For the CDR3, the DNA is TGTGCCTGGAGTGAATTCTCACAGGGGCGCACAGGGGACACTGAAGCTTTCTTT. Translation: CAWSEFSQGRTGDTEAFF. V usage is TRBV30 and J usage is TRBJ1-1, with 7 bases matching TRBD1. The germline gives CDR1 GTSNPN, CDR2 SVGIG (reference sequence). V was clipped by 1 base and J by 3 bases; unmatched bases: 17. The CDR3 consists of 18 residues.